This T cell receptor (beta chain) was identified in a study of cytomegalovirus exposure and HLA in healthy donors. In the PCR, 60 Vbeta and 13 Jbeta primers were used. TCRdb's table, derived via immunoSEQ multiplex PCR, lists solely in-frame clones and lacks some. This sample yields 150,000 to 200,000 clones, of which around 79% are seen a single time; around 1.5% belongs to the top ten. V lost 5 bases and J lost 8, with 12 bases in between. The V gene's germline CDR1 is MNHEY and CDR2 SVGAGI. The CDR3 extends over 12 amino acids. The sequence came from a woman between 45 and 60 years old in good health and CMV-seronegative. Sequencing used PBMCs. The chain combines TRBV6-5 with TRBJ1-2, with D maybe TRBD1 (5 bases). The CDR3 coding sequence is TGTGCCAGCAGTCGCACGGGGGGAGGCTACACCTTC. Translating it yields CASSRTGGGYTF.